This TCR beta chain was identified in a study of shared clonotypes between healthy human individuals. Every immunoSEQ plate was one replicate of a subset's evenly spread DNA. Profiled with immunoSEQ multiplex PCR; TCRdb holds only in-frame clones, not every one. The profile covers millions of clones, with just over 90% appearing a single time and under 2% taken by the ten largest. Selected positively for CCR7 and CD45RO-negative, naive CD8 cells excluded terminally differentiated effector memory CD45RA+ cells. Sequenced material: naive CD8+ T cells from PBMCs. This TCR was recovered from a man aged 18 to 29 in good health. Some clones in this sample may be carry-over from other donors' samples.

The CDR3 bases are TGTGCCAGCAGCTTAACAGCTCATCCCGGAAACACCATATATTTT. Encoded protein: CASSLTAHPGNTIYF. This chain links TRBV7-3 with TRBJ1-3; D unclear. Looked up from germline, CDR1 is SGHTA and CDR2 is FQGTGA. Deletions cut 0 bases from V and 4 bases from J, with 10 bases between. There are 15 residues in the CDR3.